This is a list of T cell receptor beta chains from one sample in a study of Graves' ophthalmopathy and Graves' hyperthyroidism. TCRdb processed the multiplex PCR reads anew with MiXCR; each CDR3 protein has one entry. Of over a million distinct CDR3 sequences listed, 36% are singletons. Sequenced input: peripheral blood or thyroid tissue (not recorded which). Every receptor here comes from an adult man with Graves' hyperthyroidism. Both conserved end residues are part of each CDR3. D genes are given only for firm matches. Only some rows state a clone size, as once, few, many or a class for expanded clones.

J: TRBJ2-7; D: NA; V: TRBV9; size: few; DNA: TGTGCCAGCAGCGTAGGCTCCTCAGCCCCTCTCTCCCTCTACGAGCAGTACTTC; CDR3: CASSVGSSAPLSLYEQYF
J: TRBJ2-7; D: NA; V: TRBV6-2/TRBV6-3; size: NA; DNA: TGTGCCAGCAGTTTCCTGGCCGCTTCTAGCTCCTACGAGCAGTACTTC; CDR3: CASSFLAASSSYEQYF
J: TRBJ2-6; D: NA; V: TRBV20-1; size: NA; DNA: TGCAGTGCTAGAGATCAAATAATAGGCTCTGGGGCCAACGTCCTGACTTTC; CDR3: CSARDQIIGSGANVLTF
J: TRBJ1-1; D: NA; V: TRBV20-1; size: many; DNA: TGCAGTGCTTTCAGGAACACTGAAGCTTTCTTT; CDR3: CSAFRNTEAFF
J: TRBJ2-5; D: TRBD1; V: TRBV7-2; size: NA; DNA: TGTGCCAGCAGCTCGACAGGGGCGCTTCAGCCCCAGTACTTC; CDR3: CASSSTGALQPQYF
J: TRBJ2-5; D: NA; V: TRBV5-1; size: NA; DNA: TGCGCCAGCAGCGAAAGGGACTTTCAGACCCAGTACTTC; CDR3: CASSERDFQTQYF
J: TRBJ1-6; D: TRBD1; V: TRBV20-1; size: many; DNA: TGCAGTGCTAGGGCAGGGGGCTATTCACCCCTCCACTTT; CDR3: CSARAGGYSPLHF
J: TRBJ1-5; D: NA; V: TRBV6-5; size: many; DNA: TGTGCCAGCAGTTCCGCATGGAGAGGGAATCAGCCCCAGCATTTT; CDR3: CASSSAWRGNQPQHF
J: TRBJ1-3; D: NA; V: TRBV10-3; size: many; DNA: TGTGCCATCAGTGAGTCGGGCATCTCTGGAAACACCATATATTTT; CDR3: CAISESGISGNTIYF
J: TRBJ1-1; D: NA; V: TRBV20-1; size: many; DNA: TGCAGTGCTAGAGATCGTAGTGGGTACACTGAAGCTTTCTTT; CDR3: CSARDRSGYTEAFF
J: TRBJ1-2; D: NA; V: TRBV5-6; size: many; DNA: TGTGCCAGCAGCTTGAATCCGGCCACGGCCTATGGCTACACCTTC; CDR3: CASSLNPATAYGYTF
J: TRBJ1-2; D: TRBD1; V: TRBV5-5; size: NA; DNA: TGTGCCAGCACCGATCCCGGGACAGGACACTATGGCTACACCTTC; CDR3: CASTDPGTGHYGYTF
J: TRBJ2-7; D: TRBD1; V: TRBV10-3; size: NA; DNA: TGTGCCATCAGTGAGAGGGCAGGGGGTTCCTACGAGCAGTACTTC; CDR3: CAISERAGGSYEQYF
J: TRBJ2-2; D: NA; V: TRBV10-3; size: many; DNA: TGTGCCATCAGCCAGACCGGGGAGCTGTTTTTT; CDR3: CAISQTGELFF
J: TRBJ1-5; D: TRBD1; V: TRBV5-6; size: NA; DNA: TGTGCCAGCAGCTTGGGGTCAGGGGGTGAATACCAGCCCCAGCATTTT; CDR3: CASSLGSGGEYQPQHF
J: TRBJ1-6; D: NA; V: TRBV2; size: NA; DNA: TGTGCCAGCAAAGCGGGAGTAGAAGCCCTCCACTTT; CDR3: CASKAGVEALHF
J: TRBJ1-6; D: TRBD1; V: TRBV10-2; size: few; DNA: TGTGCCAGCAGAGCCAGGGGGTTGGACTTTAATTCACCCCTCCACTTT; CDR3: CASRARGLDFNSPLHF
J: TRBJ1-2; D: NA; V: TRBV12-3/TRBV12-4; size: many; DNA: TGTGCCAGCAGCGACGGGGGCAACCGGGGCTACACCTTC; CDR3: CASSDGGNRGYTF
J: TRBJ2-7; D: TRBD1; V: TRBV18; size: NA; DNA: TGTGCCAGCTCACTCATGCAGGGGGTCGACGAGCAGTACTTC; CDR3: CASSLMQGVDEQYF
J: TRBJ1-5; D: TRBD1; V: TRBV10-2; size: NA; DNA: TGCGCCAGCAGTGATGGGACAGGGGGGAACAATCAGCCCCAGCATTTT; CDR3: CASSDGTGGNNQPQHF
J: TRBJ1-1; D: NA; V: TRBV16; size: few; DNA: TGTGCCAGCAGTTTATATACCGGGGCGAACACTGAAGCTTTCTTT; CDR3: CASSLYTGANTEAFF
J: TRBJ2-5; D: TRBD1; V: TRBV7-9; size: NA; DNA: TGTGCCAGCACCAAAGGGGGCGTTGAGACCCAGTACTTC; CDR3: CASTKGGVETQYF
J: TRBJ1-1; D: NA; V: TRBV9; size: many; DNA: TGTGCCAGCAGCGTAGATGGTGACACTGAAGCTTTCTTT; CDR3: CASSVDGDTEAFF
J: TRBJ2-7; D: NA; V: TRBV4-3; size: many; DNA: TGCGCCAGCAGCCAAGATGAGGGGGGCTACGAGCAGTACTTC; CDR3: CASSQDEGGYEQYF
J: TRBJ1-5; D: NA; V: TRBV20-1; size: NA; DNA: TGCAGTGCCCAGTATAGCAATCAGCCCCAGCATTTT; CDR3: CSAQYSNQPQHF
J: TRBJ2-7; D: TRBD2; V: TRBV2; size: many; DNA: TGTGCCAGCGGAAGCGGGAGGGCCGTCTACGAGCAGTACTTC; CDR3: CASGSGRAVYEQYF
J: TRBJ2-5; D: NA; V: TRBV7-8; size: once; DNA: TGTGCCAGCAGCTTTACGACTAAGGGAGAGGAGACCCAGTACTTC; CDR3: CASSFTTKGEETQYF
J: TRBJ2-7; D: TRBD2; V: TRBV12-3/TRBV12-4; size: many; DNA: TGTGCCACCGCTTTGGCGGGAGCCTCCGAGCAGTACTTC; CDR3: CATALAGASEQYF
J: TRBJ2-5; D: TRBD2; V: TRBV7-6; size: many; DNA: TGTGCCAGCAGCTCAATCGGTGCGGGAGAAACCTTGGGGGCCCAGTACTTC; CDR3: CASSSIGAGETLGAQYF
J: TRBJ1-6; D: TRBD1; V: TRBV7-8; size: NA; DNA: TGCGCCAGCAGCCAAGAAGTCAGGGGGAATTCACCCCTCCACTTT; CDR3: CASSQEVRGNSPLHF
J: TRBJ2-2; D: TRBD1; V: TRBV7-8; size: NA; DNA: TGTGCCAGCAGCGTTGAGGGACAGGGATCCGGGGAGCTGTTTTTT; CDR3: CASSVEGQGSGELFF
J: TRBJ1-6; D: NA; V: TRBV10-3; size: once; DNA: TGTGCCAGCAGAAACCAAGTCGGAGTGGGGAGTTATAATTCACCCCTCCACTTT; CDR3: CASRNQVGVGSYNSPLHF
J: TRBJ2-5; D: NA; V: TRBV20-1; size: many; DNA: TGCAGTGCTAGAGGCCTGGGGAAAGAGACCCAGTACTTC; CDR3: CSARGLGKETQYF
J: TRBJ1-2; D: NA; V: TRBV29-1; size: many; DNA: TGCAGCGTTGAACCCCCCGGGTCTGGCTACACCTTC; CDR3: CSVEPPGSGYTF
J: TRBJ2-7; D: NA; V: TRBV11-1; size: NA; DNA: TGTGCCAGCAGCTACGACTTACAATCCTACGAGCAGTACTTC; CDR3: CASSYDLQSYEQYF
J: TRBJ2-5; D: TRBD2; V: TRBV12-3/TRBV12-4; size: many; DNA: TGTGCCAGCACCAAGGGACTAGCCGCGGAGACCCAGTACTTC; CDR3: CASTKGLAAETQYF
J: TRBJ2-5; D: NA; V: TRBV5-1; size: NA; DNA: TGCGCCAGCAGCTTGGACGGTTGGGGGAACCGGGAGACCCAGTACTTC; CDR3: CASSLDGWGNRETQYF
J: TRBJ2-2; D: NA; V: TRBV7-9; size: NA; DNA: TGTGCCAGCAGCTTAATGCGAGGGGACACCGGGGAGCTGTTTTTT; CDR3: CASSLMRGDTGELFF
J: TRBJ2-3; D: NA; V: TRBV5-8; size: few; DNA: TGTGCCAGCAGCTTTCAGCGAGTCACAGATACGCAGTATTTT; CDR3: CASSFQRVTDTQYF
J: TRBJ2-7; D: TRBD1; V: TRBV4-1; size: NA; DNA: TGCGCCAGCAGCCAGTCGGGACAGGGGGGCGTCTACGAGCAGTACTTC; CDR3: CASSQSGQGGVYEQYF
J: TRBJ2-7; D: NA; V: TRBV3-1; size: NA; DNA: TGTGCCAGCAGCCCCCGTGCGGGCCACGACGAGCAGTACTTC; CDR3: CASSPRAGHDEQYF